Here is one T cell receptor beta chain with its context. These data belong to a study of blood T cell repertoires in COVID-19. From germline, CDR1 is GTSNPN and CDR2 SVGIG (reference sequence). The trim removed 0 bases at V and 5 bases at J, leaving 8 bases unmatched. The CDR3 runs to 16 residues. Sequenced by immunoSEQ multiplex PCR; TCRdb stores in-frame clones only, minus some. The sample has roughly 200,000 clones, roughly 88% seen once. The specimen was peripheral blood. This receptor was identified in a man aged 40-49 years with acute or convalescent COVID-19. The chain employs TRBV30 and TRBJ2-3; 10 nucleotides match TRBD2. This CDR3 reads CAWSVGAGGRGDTQYF. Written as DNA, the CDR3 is TGTGCCTGGAGTGTGGGAGCGGGAGGGCGTGGAGATACGCAGTATTTT.